This TCR beta chain was found in a study of T cell repertoires in cytomegalovirus infection. Study context: CMV infection and matching HLA type were both indicated by public TCR beta signatures. Study findings and constraints: The ex vivo response was dominated by HLA-C-restricted CMV-specific TCR beta clonotypes.

The CDR3 runs 14 residues. Germline lookup yields CDR1 SNHLY and CDR2 FYNNEI. Between the trimmed V and J ends, which lost 2 bases and 3 bases, there was a span of 7 bases. TCRdb re-derived calls from the reads in MiXCR, one entry per CDR3 protein. The table includes 550,000 to 850,000 distinct CDR3 sequences, around 32% detected once. Note on this clonotype: Its antigen is currently unknown.

This material consisted of cultured PBMCs, taken from culture after CMV antigen stimulation. This sequence originates from a human donor in good health (CMV status not recorded). Some clones in this sample may be carry-over from other donors' samples. This rearrangement joins TRBV2 to TRBJ1-4; the D is unclear. DNA of the CDR3: TGTGCCAGCAGTGAATTGGCCTCTAATGAAAAACTGTTTTTT. It is translated as CASSELASNEKLFF.